The text below deals with one T cell receptor (beta chain). This clonotype was seen ten or more times. The antigen it recognizes is unknown. No per-base quality is available; no much larger clone lies one base away. The data were obtained in a study of T cells in Graves' hyperthyroidism and ophthalmopathy (dated by TCRdb to between 2019 and 2020). At the level of the whole study: Peripheral blood samples were taken at the time of initial diagnosis, prior to any treatment. The roughly 91 discovery patients were randomly divided into training and test sets at a 7:3 ratio. The paper reports TCR Vbeta CDR3 sequencing of some 140 peripheral blood samples: around 41 ophthalmopathy, around 80 hyperthyroidism and roughly 17 progressor patients. In about 6 Graves' hyperthyroidism patients, the study also compared T-cell repertoires from thyroid tissue with T-cell repertoires from blood. After blood sampling, hyperthyroidism patients were treated with methimazole at a starting dose of 30 mg daily, and ophthalmopathy patients were treated with high-dose intravenous methylprednisolone. Prospective prediction of ophthalmopathy was tested in an independent validation cohort of approximately 19 hyperthyroidism patients and 17 patients who later progressed to ophthalmopathy. To identify distinguishing TCR V-J signatures, a discovery cohort of around 100 patients was used, comprising 43 with Graves' ophthalmopathy and roughly 60 with stable Graves' hyperthyroidism. The paper's findings and limits, for the study overall: Sample size was not statistically predetermined, and investigators were not blinded to group allocation. Most expanded thyroid clonotypes (frequency above 0.001) were also detected in blood, a finding suggesting that blood repertoires may reflect thyroid immune responses. A 13 V-J signature model separated ophthalmopathy from stable hyperthyroidism, with about 90% sensitivity and roughly 82% specificity in cross-validation and 80%/75% in testing. In validation, progression to ophthalmopathy was predicted by the model with roughly 69% sensitivity and around 76% specificity, a median of approximately 7.1 months before onset.

In the ophthalmopathy patients, disease was moderately to severely active, with a Clinical Activity Score of 3 or more, a NOSPECS grade of 4 or more, and a duration of less than 3 months. The study excluded patients with uncontrolled infections, other autoimmune diseases, pregnancy or lactation. Diagnoses were based on clinical symptoms, serum thyroxine and TRAb, thyroid ultrasound and orbital computed tomography. PBMCs were isolated from about 9.2 ml of fresh peripheral blood by Ficoll-Paque density gradient centrifugation. Total RNA was extracted with Trizol reagent, and quality was checked on an Agilent 2100 Bioanalyzer. TCR beta CDR3 regions were amplified from RNA transcripts. The TCR CDR3 was subjected to a first round of RT-PCR using the HTBI primer set and the Qiagen OneStep RT-PCR kit. Libraries were constructed in a second round of multiplex PCR, after which size selection and purification were carried out. Sequencing of the libraries was done on an Illumina HiSeq2000 using paired-end 100 bp reads. Per the original workflow: Raw data were processed with SOAPnuke, discarding reads with adapters, uncalled bases, mean Phred below 15, or no exact constant-primer or identifier match. High-quality paired reads were merged with COPE v1.2.5, and unique nucleotide sequences were defined as clonotypes. MiTCR v1.1 was used to align the clonotypes against IMGT TRBV, TRBD and TRBJ reference segments. The analysis was restricted to V-J combinations with a frequency above 0.0001, which together covered 99.2% of the repertoires. A TCS score was defined as the ratio between F50 (clonal expansion) and ExV (chaos), using BLOSUM62-based TCRdist between CDR3 peptides within each V-J. Welch's t-statistics and random forest reduced several hundred V-J features to 13, which were used in a naive Bayes classifier (R e1071). The public sequencing data were trimmed at Q25 with fastp and processed into clonotypes with MiXCR by TCRdb, which kept only in-frame beta chains. Here each entry gathers all rows of one CDR3 protein and keeps the most common genes and DNA. What appears here as the V and J calls and clone size reflects TCRdb's work, not the paper's. The sample table shows hundreds of thousands of distinct CDR3 sequences, and about 24% are seen once. Together, the top ten hold approximately 11% of the sample.

Germline trimming: 6 bases from V, 3 bases from J; junction bases outside gene matches: 1. The CDR3 sequence holds 12 residues, the cysteine and phenylalanine included. Kept here is only the CDR3 DNA, which spans 36 bases and is read in frame from base 1. Sequences MNHNS (CDR1) and SASEGT (CDR2) are obtained from the germline V gene. This clonotype was obtained from a woman in her 30s with Graves' ophthalmopathy. The sequenced sample consisted of blood. The chain is assembled from TRBV6-1 and TRBJ1-1, with TRBD1 matching 7 junction bases. CDR3 loop: CASRRGHTEAFF. Here is the DNA: TGTGCCAGCAGAAGGGGGCACACTGAAGCTTTCTTT.